These T cell receptor beta chains were read from a single sample in a study of HIV-infected patients and healthy controls. TCRdb reanalysed the 5' RACE reads using MiXCR and keeps one entry per CDR3 protein. This table holds some 13,000 distinct CDR3 sequences, roughly 9.9% found once. What was sequenced was blood. The receptors come from an adult in good health. The CDR3 runs from the conserved cysteine through the conserved F or W. A D gene is named only where the DNA matches it firmly. Only some rows state a clone size, as once, few, many or a class for expanded clones.

j_call | d_call | clone_size | v_call | cdr3_aa | cdr3_nt
TRBJ1-2 | . | medium-sized | TRBV24-1 | CATRDNYGYTF | TGTGCCACGAGGGACAACTATGGCTACACCTTC
TRBJ2-7 | TRBD2 | medium-sized | TRBV6-2/TRBV6-3 | CASSSRTSGSYEQYF | TGTGCCAGCAGCTCCCGGACTAGCGGCTCCTACGAGCAGTACTTC
TRBJ2-5 | . | . | TRBV12-3/TRBV12-4 | CASSLPASQETQYF | TGTGCCAGCAGTTTACCCGCTAGCCAAGAGACCCAGTACTTC
TRBJ1-3 | . | few | TRBV4-3 | CASSQQSTMGKNTIYF | TGCGCCAGCAGCCAGCAGAGTACGATGGGAAAAAACACCATATATTTT
TRBJ2-1 | . | many | TRBV3-1 | CASSHGSFQGPNSVF | TGTGCCAGCAGCCACGGCTCTTTCCAGGGGCCCAATTCGGTCTTC
TRBJ2-1 | . | medium-sized | TRBV9 | CASSPRPASSYNEQFF | TGTGCCAGCAGCCCTCGGCCGGCGAGCTCCTACAATGAGCAGTTCTTC
TRBJ2-1 | TRBD2 | medium-sized | TRBV20-1 | CSARDPAAGESNEQFF | TGCAGTGCTAGAGATCCGGCAGCGGGAGAATCTAATGAGCAGTTCTTC
TRBJ1-1 | . | medium-sized | TRBV3-1 | CASSLGPNTEAFF | TGTGCCAGCAGTTTGGGGCCCAACACTGAAGCTTTCTTT
TRBJ1-1 | . | many | TRBV5-6 | CASSLRTEAFF | TGTGCCAGCAGCTTGAGAACTGAAGCTTTCTTT
TRBJ2-6 | . | many | TRBV30 | CASPGAGSGANVLTF | TGTGCCTCGCCCGGGGCTGGGTCTGGGGCCAACGTCCTGACTTTC
TRBJ1-6 | . | many | TRBV7-2 | CASSSTGSSKDSPLHF | TGTGCCAGCAGCTCGACAGGTTCTTCTAAGGATTCACCCCTCCACTTT
TRBJ1-3 | . | many | TRBV14 | CASSQQPPRGRPYPGNTIYF | TGTGCCAGCAGCCAGCAACCCCCACGAGGAAGACCGTACCCTGGAAACACCATATATTTT
TRBJ2-1 | TRBD2 | few | TRBV29-1 | CSVAGTSGNNEQFF | TGCAGCGTTGCAGGGACTAGCGGCAACAATGAGCAGTTCTTC
TRBJ1-2 | . | many | TRBV7-2 | CASSLAGRVANYGYTF | TGTGCCAGCAGCTTAGCGGGCAGGGTAGCTAACTATGGCTACACCTTC
TRBJ2-1 | TRBD1 | medium-sized | TRBV6-1 | CASSEYGTAYNEQFF | TGTGCCAGCAGTGAATACGGGACAGCCTACAATGAGCAGTTCTTC
TRBJ2-1 | . | medium-sized | TRBV18 | CASSRDPPVSYNEQFF | TGTGCCAGCTCCCGGGATCCGCCGGTCTCCTACAATGAGCAGTTCTTC
TRBJ1-4 | TRBD1 | . | TRBV19 | CASRTRQGKIDEKLFF | TGTGCCAGTAGGACGCGACAGGGAAAGATAGATGAAAAACTGTTTTTT
TRBJ1-1 | TRBD1 | many | TRBV30 | CAWSRQGGTEAFF | TGTGCCTGGAGCCGACAGGGTGGCACTGAAGCTTTCTTT
TRBJ2-1 | . | . | TRBV11-2 | CASRFKGQGSSYNEQFF | TGTGCCAGCAGGTTTAAGGGCCAGGGAAGCTCCTACAATGAGCAGTTCTTC
TRBJ1-5 | . | once | TRBV19 | CASSTGINQPQHF | TGTGCCAGTAGTACAGGGATCAATCAGCCCCAGCATTTT
TRBJ2-5 | . | few | TRBV7-9 | CASSSSSETQYF | TGTGCCAGCAGCTCCTCTTCAGAGACCCAGTACTTC
TRBJ2-1 | TRBD2 | . | TRBV5-1 | CASSLVVAGSSFNEQFF | TGCGCCAGCAGCTTGGTGGTAGCGGGGAGTTCGTTCAATGAGCAGTTCTTC
TRBJ2-2 | . | many | TRBV20-1 | CSARRADSPNTGELFF | TGCAGTGCTAGAAGGGCAGACTCACCCAACACCGGGGAGCTGTTTTTT
TRBJ2-7 | . | medium-sized | TRBV19 | CASTGGYSYEQYF | TGTGCCAGTACTGGGGGTTACTCCTACGAGCAGTACTTC
TRBJ1-1 | . | medium-sized | TRBV29-1 | CSGKKNTEAFF | TGCAGTGGGAAGAAGAACACTGAAGCTTTCTTT
TRBJ1-5 | . | many | TRBV12-3/TRBV12-4 | CASSVGRLNQPQHF | TGTGCCAGCAGTGTGGGACGGCTGAATCAGCCCCAGCATTTT
TRBJ2-1 | TRBD2 | many | TRBV7-2 | CASRRETYNEQFF | TGTGCCAGCAGGCGGGAGACCTACAATGAGCAGTTCTTC
TRBJ2-5 | TRBD2 | . | TRBV7-2 | CASSISGGQETQYF | TGTGCCAGCAGCATTAGCGGGGGCCAAGAGACCCAGTACTTC
TRBJ2-3 | . | . | TRBV20-1 | CSFLAASTDTQYF | TGCAGCTTTCTAGCAGCTAGCACAGATACGCAGTATTTT
TRBJ1-1 | . | few | TRBV20-1 | CSARIRNLEAFF | TGCAGTGCTAGAATCAGGAACCTTGAAGCTTTCTTT
TRBJ2-5 | TRBD1 | . | TRBV5-1 | CASSLGQGLSLETQYF | TGCGCCAGCAGCTTAGGACAGGGCTTATCCCTCGAGACCCAGTACTTC
TRBJ1-5 | . | few | TRBV19 | CASSALRRLNSNQPQHF | TGTGCCAGTAGTGCCTTGCGACGGCTAAATAGCAATCAGCCCCAGCATTTT
TRBJ1-1 | . | few | TRBV28 | CASSRTEPTEAFF | TGTGCCAGCTCCCGGACAGAACCGACTGAAGCTTTCTTT
TRBJ1-5 | TRBD1 | many | TRBV10-3 | CAIRGTGSNQPQHF | TGTGCCATCAGGGGGACAGGGAGCAATCAGCCCCAGCATTTT
TRBJ1-5 | . | many | TRBV4-3 | CASSHYWGYDSNQPQHF | TGCGCCAGCAGCCACTATTGGGGGTACGATAGCAATCAGCCCCAGCATTTT
TRBJ1-1 | . | many | TRBV25-1 | CATRSPLPQGEAFF | TGTGCCACCCGTTCCCCTCTTCCCCAGGGCGAAGCTTTCTTT
TRBJ2-3 | . | . | TRBV7-6 | CASSLVQGRPFTDTQYF | TGTGCCAGCAGCTTAGTCCAGGGCAGACCGTTCACAGATACGCAGTATTTT
TRBJ1-1 | . | medium-sized | TRBV20-1 | CSAREPDRNTEAFF | TGCAGTGCTAGAGAACCTGACAGGAACACTGAAGCTTTCTTT
TRBJ2-7 | TRBD1 | many | TRBV5-1 | CASSLGGQGAYEQYF | TGCGCCAGCAGCTTGGGTGGACAGGGGGCGTACGAGCAGTACTTC
TRBJ2-1 | TRBD2 | many | TRBV20-1 | CSASRTSGASNEQFF | TGCAGTGCTAGTCGGACTAGCGGGGCTAGTAATGAGCAGTTCTTC
TRBJ2-3 | TRBD2 | many | TRBV3-1 | CASSQVGGSPADTQYF | TGTGCCAGCAGCCAAGTAGGCGGGAGTCCCGCAGATACGCAGTATTTT
TRBJ2-3 | . | . | TRBV7-3 | CASSLREGDTQYF | TGTGCCAGCAGCTTACGGGAAGGAGATACGCAGTATTTT
TRBJ2-5 | . | few | TRBV5-1 | CASSHPETEETQYF | TGCGCCAGCAGCCACCCTGAGACAGAAGAGACCCAGTACTTC
TRBJ1-2 | . | medium-sized | TRBV7-9 | CASSLYGGINYGYTF | TGTGCCAGCAGCTTATACGGAGGGATAAACTATGGCTACACCTTC
TRBJ2-7 | TRBD1 | many | TRBV10-3 | CAIEGDSSYEQYF | TGTGCCATCGAGGGGGACAGCTCCTACGAGCAGTACTTC
TRBJ2-1 | TRBD2 | many | TRBV7-9 | CASSLVGLARYNEQFF | TGTGCCAGCAGCTTAGTCGGACTAGCGAGATACAATGAGCAGTTCTTC
TRBJ2-3 | . | medium-sized | TRBV7-2 | CASSKDRNTDTQYF | TGTGCCAGCAGCAAGGACCGAAACACAGATACGCAGTATTTT
TRBJ2-1 | . | . | TRBV20-1 | CSASQVGEQFF | TGCAGTGCTAGTCAGGTTGGGGAGCAGTTCTTC